This T cell receptor beta chain derives from a study of cytomegalovirus exposure and HLA in healthy donors. It was with 60 Vbeta and 13 Jbeta primers that the PCR ran. TCRdb keeps only in-frame clones here, not all; method: immunoSEQ multiplex PCR. The table has some 180,000 clones, 80% to 85% seen once. The V gene lost 5 bases and the J gene lost 8 bases, with 18 bases spanning the gap. Germline CDR1 and CDR2: MDHEN and SYDVKM. The CDR3 contains 14 residues. Donors counted as nominally healthy when sampled, yet unrecorded immune exposures were likely. Source material: PBMCs. The V call is TRBV28, the J call TRBJ1-2; D gene uncertain. This TCR derives from a woman between 18 and 29 years old in good health and CMV-seronegative. DNA for the CDR3: TGTGCCAGCAGTCAGATCCACGGACTAAGCGGCTACACCTTC. This translates into CASSQIHGLSGYTF.